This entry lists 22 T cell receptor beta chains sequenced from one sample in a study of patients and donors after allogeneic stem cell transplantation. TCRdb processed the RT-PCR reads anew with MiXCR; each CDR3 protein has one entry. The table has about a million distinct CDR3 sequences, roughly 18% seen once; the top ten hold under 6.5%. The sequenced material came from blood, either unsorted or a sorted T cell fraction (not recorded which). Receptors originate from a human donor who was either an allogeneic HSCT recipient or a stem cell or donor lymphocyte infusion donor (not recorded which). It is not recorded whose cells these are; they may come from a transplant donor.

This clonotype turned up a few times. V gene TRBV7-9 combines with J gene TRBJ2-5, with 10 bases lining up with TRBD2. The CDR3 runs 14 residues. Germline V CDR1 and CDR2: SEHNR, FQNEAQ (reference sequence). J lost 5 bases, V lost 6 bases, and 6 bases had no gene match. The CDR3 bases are TGTGCCAGCAGGACAGGACTAGCGGTGGAGACCCAGTACTTC. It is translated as CASRTGLAVETQYF.

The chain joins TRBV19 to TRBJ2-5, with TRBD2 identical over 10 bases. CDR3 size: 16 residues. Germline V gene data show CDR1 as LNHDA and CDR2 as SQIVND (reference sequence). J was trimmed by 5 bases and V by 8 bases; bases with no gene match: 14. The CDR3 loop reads CASGGTSGTFSETQYF. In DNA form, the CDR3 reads TGTGCCAGTGGGGGAACTAGCGGGACGTTTTCGGAGACCCAGTACTTC.

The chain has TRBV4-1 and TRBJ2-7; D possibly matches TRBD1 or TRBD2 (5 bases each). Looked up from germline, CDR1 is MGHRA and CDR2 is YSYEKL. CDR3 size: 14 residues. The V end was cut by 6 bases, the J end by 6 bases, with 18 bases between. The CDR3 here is CASRWTRDDPEQYF. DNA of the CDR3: TGCGCCAGCAGATGGACCCGGGACGACCCCGAGCAGTACTTC.

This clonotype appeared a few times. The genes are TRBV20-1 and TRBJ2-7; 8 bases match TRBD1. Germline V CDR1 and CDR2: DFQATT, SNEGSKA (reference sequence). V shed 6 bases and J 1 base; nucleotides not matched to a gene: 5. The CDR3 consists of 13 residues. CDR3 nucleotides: TGCAGTGCGGCAGGACAGGGTTCCTACGAGCAGTACTTC. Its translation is CSAAGQGSYEQYF.

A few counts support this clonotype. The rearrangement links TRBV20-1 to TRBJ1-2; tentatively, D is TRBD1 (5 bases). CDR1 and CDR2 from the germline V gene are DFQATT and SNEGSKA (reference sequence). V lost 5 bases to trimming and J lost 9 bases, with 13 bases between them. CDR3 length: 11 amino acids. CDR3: CSAPVGGRYTF. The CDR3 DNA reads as TGCAGTGCTCCAGTGGGGGGTCGCTACACCTTC.

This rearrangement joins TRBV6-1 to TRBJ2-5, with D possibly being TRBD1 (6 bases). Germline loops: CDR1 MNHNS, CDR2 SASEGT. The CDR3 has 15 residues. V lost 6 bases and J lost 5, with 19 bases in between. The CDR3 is CASRLLGARGETQYF. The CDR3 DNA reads TGTGCCAGCAGGTTATTGGGGGCGCGAGGCGAGACCCAGTACTTC.

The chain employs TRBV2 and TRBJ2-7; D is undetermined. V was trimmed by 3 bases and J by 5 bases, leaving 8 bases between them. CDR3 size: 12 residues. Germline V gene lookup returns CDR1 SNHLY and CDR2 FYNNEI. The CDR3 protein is CASSETWDEQYF. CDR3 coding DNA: TGTGCCAGCAGTGAGACCTGGGACGAGCAGTACTTC.

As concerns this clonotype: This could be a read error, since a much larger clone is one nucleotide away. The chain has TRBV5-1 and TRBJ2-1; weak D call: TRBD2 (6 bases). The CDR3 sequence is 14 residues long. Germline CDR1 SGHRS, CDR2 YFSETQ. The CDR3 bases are TGCGTCAGCAGCTACTACGGGGGATACAATGAGCAGTTCTTC. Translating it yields CVSSYYGGYNEQFF.

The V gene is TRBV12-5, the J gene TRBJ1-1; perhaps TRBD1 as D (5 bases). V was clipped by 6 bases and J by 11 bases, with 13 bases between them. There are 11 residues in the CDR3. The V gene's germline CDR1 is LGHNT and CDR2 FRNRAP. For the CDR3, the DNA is TGTGCTAGTGGGACCGACAGTGGGGCTTTCTTT. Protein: CASGTDSGAFF. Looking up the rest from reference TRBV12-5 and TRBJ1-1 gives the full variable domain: DARVTQTPRHKVTEMGQEVTMRCQPILGHNTVFWYRQTMMQGLELLAYFRNRAPLDDSGMPKDRFSAEMPDATLATLKIQPSEPRDSAVYFCASGTDSGAFFGQGTRLTVV.

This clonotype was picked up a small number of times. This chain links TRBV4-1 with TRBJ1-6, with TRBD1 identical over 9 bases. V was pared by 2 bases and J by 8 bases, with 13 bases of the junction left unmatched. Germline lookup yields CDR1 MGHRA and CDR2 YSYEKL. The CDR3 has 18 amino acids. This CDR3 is CASSQSELQGAGDSPLHF. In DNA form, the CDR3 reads TGCGCCAGCAGCCAATCCGAACTACAGGGGGCTGGCGATTCACCCCTCCACTTT.

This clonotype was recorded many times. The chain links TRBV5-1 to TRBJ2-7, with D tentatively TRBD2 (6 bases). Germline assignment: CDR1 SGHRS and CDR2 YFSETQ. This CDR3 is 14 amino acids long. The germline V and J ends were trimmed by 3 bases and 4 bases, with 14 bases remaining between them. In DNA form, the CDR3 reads TGCGCCAGCAGCTCCGGGACTCAACCATACGAGCAGTACTTC. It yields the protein CASSSGTQPYEQYF.

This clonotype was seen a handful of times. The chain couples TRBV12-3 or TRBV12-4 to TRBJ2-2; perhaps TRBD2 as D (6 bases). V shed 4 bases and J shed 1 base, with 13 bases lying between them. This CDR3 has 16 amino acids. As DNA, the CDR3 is TGTGCCAGCAGTTACGACGGGGGAAAGAACACCGGGGAGCTGTTTTTT. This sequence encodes CASSYDGGKNTGELFF.

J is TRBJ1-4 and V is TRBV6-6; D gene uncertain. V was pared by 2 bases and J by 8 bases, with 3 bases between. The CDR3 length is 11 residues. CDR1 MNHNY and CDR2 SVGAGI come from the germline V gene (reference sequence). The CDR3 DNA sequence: TGTGCCAGCAGTTACAGCGAAAAACTGTTTTTT. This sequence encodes CASSYSEKLFF.

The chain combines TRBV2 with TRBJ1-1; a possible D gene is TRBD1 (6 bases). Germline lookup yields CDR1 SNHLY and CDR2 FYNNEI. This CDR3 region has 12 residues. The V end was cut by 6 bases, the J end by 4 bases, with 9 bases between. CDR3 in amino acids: CASSGQSTEAFF. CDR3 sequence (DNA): TGTGCCAGCAGCGGACAGTCCACTGAAGCTTTCTTT.

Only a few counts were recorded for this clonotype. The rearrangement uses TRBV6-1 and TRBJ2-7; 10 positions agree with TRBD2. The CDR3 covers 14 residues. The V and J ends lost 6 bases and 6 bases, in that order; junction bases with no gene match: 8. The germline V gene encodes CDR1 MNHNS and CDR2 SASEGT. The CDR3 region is CASSKAGGTREQYF. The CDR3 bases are TGTGCCAGCAGCAAAGCGGGAGGGACTCGCGAGCAGTACTTC.

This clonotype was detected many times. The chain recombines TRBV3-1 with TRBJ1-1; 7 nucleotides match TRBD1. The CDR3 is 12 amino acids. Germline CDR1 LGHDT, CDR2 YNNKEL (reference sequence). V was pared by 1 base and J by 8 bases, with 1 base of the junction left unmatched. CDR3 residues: CASSQGQGEAFF. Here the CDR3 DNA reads TGTGCCAGCAGCCAAGGACAGGGCGAAGCTTTCTTT.

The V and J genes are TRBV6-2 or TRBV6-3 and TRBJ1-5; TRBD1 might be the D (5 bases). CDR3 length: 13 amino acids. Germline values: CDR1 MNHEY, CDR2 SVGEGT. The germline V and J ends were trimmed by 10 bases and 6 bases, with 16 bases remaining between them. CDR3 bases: TGTGCCACTGGAGGGACGTCGGGTCAGCCCCAGCATTTT. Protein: CATGGTSGQPQHF.

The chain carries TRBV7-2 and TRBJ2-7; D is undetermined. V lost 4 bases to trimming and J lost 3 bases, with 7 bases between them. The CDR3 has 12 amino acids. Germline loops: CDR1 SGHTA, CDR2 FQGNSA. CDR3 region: CASSSYYYEQYF. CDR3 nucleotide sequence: TGTGCCAGCAGCTCCTATTACTACGAGCAGTACTTC.

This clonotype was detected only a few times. Here the CDR3 DNA reads TGTGCCAGCAGTGAAGGGACAAGGAAGAGTCGGGACTACGAGCAGTACTTC. Amino acid sequence: CASSEGTRKSRDYEQYF. V usage is TRBV6-1 and J usage is TRBJ2-7; either TRBD1 or TRBD2 may supply D (5 bases each). V was trimmed by 1 base and J by 3 bases, leaving 19 bases between them. Germline assignment: CDR1 MNHNS and CDR2 SASEGT. The length of the CDR3 is 17 residues.

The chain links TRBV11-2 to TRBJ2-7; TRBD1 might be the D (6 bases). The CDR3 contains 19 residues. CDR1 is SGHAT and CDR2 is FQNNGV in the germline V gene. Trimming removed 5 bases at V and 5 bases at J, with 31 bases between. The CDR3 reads CASSPFQRSQGKNPNEQYF. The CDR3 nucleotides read TGTGCCAGCAGCCCTTTCCAGCGTTCTCAGGGGAAGAATCCCAACGAGCAGTACTTC.

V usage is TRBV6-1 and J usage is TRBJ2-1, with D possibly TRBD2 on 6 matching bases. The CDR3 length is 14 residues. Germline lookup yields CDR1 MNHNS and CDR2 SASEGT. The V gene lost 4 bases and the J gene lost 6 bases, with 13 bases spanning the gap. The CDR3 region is CASSVPGGPNEQFF. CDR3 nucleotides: TGTGCCAGCAGTGTCCCCGGAGGGCCCAATGAGCAGTTCTTC.

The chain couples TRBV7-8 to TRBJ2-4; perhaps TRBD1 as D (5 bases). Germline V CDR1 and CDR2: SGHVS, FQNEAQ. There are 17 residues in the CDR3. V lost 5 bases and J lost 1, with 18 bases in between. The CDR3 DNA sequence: TGTGCCAGCAGCAAAACCAGGGAAAGGGATGCCAAAAACATTCAGTACTTC. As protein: CASSKTRERDAKNIQYF.